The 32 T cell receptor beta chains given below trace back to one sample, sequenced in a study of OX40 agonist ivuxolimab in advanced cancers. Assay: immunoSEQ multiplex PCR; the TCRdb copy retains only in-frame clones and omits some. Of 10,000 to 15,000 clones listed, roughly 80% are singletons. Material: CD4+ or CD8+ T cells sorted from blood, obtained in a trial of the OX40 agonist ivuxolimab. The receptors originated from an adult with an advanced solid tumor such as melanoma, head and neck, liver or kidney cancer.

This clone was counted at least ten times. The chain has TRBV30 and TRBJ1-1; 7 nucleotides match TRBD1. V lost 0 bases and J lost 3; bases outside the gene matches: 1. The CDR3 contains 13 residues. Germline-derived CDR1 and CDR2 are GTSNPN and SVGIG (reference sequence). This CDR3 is CAWSVTGDTEAFF. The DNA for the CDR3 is TGTGCCTGGAGTGTTACAGGGGACACTGAAGCTTTCTTT. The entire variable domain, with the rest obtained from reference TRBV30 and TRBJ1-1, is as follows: SQTIHQWPATLVQPVGSPLSLECTVEGTSNPNLYWYRQAAGRGLQLLFYSVGIGQISSEVPQNLSASRPQDRQFILSSKKLLLSDSGFYLCAWSVTGDTEAFFGQGTRLTVV.

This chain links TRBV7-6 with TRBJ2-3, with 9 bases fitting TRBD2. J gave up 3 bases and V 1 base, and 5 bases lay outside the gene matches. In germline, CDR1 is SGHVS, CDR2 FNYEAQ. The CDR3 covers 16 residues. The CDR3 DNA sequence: TGTGCCAGCAGCTTAGGTAGCGGGAGATGGACAGATACGCAGTATTTT. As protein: CASSLGSGRWTDTQYF.

CDR3 in DNA: TGTGCCAGCAGTTGGGGTGGAGGTCAGCCCCAGCATTTT. Amino acids: CASSWGGGQPQHF. The rearrangement joins TRBV27 to TRBJ1-5; no reliable D call. Germline CDR1 reads MNHEY; CDR2 reads SMNVEV (reference sequence). The CDR3 contains 13 residues. The ends were cut back, 4 bases at V and 6 bases at J, with 10 bases in the middle.

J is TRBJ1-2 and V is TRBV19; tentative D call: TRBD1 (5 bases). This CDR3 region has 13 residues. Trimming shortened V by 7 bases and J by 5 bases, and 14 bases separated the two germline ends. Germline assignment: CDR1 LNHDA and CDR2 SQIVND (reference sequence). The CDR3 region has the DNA TGTGCCAGTATAGGGACCGGTATATATGGCTACACCTTC. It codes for CASIGTGIYGYTF.

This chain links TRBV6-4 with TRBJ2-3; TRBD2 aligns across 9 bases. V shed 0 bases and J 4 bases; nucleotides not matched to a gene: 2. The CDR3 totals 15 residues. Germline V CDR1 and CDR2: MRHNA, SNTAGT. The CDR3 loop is CASSDSAGGADTQYF. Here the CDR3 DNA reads TGTGCCAGCAGTGACTCAGCGGGAGGCGCAGATACGCAGTATTTT.

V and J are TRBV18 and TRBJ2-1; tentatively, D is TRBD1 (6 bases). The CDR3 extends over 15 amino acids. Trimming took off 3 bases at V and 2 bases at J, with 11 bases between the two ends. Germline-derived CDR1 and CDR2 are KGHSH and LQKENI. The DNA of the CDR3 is TGTGCCAGCTCACCGAACGACAGGACCTACAATGAGCAGTTCTTC. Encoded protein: CASSPNDRTYNEQFF.

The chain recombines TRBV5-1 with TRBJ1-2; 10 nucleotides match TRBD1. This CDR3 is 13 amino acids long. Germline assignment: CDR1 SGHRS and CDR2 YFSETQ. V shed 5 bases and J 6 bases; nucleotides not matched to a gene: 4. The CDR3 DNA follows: TGCGCCAGCAGAACCGGGACAGGGGATGGCTACACCTTC. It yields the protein CASRTGTGDGYTF.

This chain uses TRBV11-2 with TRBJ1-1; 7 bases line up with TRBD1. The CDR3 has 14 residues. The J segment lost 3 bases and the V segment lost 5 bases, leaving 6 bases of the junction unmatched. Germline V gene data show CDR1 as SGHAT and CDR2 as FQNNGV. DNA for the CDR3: TGTGCCAGCAGCGACGGGACAGCCTACACTGAAGCTTTCTTT. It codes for CASSDGTAYTEAFF.

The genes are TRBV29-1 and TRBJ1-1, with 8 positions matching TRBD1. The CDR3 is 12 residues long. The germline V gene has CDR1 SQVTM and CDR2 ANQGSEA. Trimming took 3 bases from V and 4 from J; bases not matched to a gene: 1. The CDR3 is CSVDGTGTEAFF. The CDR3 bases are TGCAGCGTTGACGGGACAGGCACTGAAGCTTTCTTT.

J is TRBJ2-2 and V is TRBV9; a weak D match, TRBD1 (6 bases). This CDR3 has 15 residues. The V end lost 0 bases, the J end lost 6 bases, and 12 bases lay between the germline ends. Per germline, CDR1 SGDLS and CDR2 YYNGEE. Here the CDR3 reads CASSVDRVYAGELFF. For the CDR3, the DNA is TGTGCCAGCAGCGTAGACAGGGTTTATGCCGGGGAGCTGTTTTTT.

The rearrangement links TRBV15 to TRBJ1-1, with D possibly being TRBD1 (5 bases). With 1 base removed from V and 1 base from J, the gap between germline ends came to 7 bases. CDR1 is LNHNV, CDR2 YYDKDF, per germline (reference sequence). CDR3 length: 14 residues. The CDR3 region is CATSRGGENTEAFF. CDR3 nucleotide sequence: TGTGCCACCAGCAGAGGGGGCGAGAACACTGAAGCTTTCTTT.

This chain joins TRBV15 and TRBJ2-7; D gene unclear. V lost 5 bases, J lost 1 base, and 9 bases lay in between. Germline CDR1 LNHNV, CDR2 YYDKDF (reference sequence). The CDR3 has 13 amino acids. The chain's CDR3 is CATSAGTSYEQYF. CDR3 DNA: TGTGCCACCAGCGCAGGCACGTCCTACGAGCAGTACTTC.

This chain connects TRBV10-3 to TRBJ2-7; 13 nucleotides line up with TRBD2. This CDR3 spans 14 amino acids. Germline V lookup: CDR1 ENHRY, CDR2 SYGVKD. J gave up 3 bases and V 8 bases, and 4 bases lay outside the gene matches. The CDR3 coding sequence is TGTGCCATCGGGGGGACTAGCGGGAACTACGAGCAGTACTTC. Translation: CAIGGTSGNYEQYF.

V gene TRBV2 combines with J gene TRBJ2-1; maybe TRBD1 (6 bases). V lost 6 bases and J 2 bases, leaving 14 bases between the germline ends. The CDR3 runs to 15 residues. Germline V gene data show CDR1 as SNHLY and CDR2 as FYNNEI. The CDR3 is CASSGQIKTYNEQFF. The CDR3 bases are TGTGCCAGCAGCGGACAGATCAAAACCTACAATGAGCAGTTCTTC.

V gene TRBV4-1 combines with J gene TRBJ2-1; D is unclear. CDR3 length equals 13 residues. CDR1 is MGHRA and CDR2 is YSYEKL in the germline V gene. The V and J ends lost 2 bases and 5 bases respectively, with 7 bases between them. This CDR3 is CASSQKNNNEQFF. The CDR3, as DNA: TGCGCCAGCAGCCAAAAAAACAACAATGAGCAGTTCTTC.

CDR3 in amino acids: CASSLEREAEQYF. The CDR3 region has the DNA TGTGCCAGCAGCTTAGAACGGGAGGCCGAGCAGTACTTC. This rearrangement joins TRBV13 to TRBJ2-7; 7 positions match TRBD2. Germline V gene data show CDR1 as PRHDT and CDR2 as FYEKMQ (reference sequence). CDR3 length: 13 residues. Trimming took 1 base from V and 6 from J; bases not matched to a gene: 3.

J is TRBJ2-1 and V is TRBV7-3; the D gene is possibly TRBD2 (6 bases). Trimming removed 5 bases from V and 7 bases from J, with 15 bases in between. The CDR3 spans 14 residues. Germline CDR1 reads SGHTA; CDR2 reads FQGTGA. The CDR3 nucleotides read TGTGCCAGCAGCCCCCCCGGGACTTCGAATGAGCAGTTCTTC. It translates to CASSPPGTSNEQFF.

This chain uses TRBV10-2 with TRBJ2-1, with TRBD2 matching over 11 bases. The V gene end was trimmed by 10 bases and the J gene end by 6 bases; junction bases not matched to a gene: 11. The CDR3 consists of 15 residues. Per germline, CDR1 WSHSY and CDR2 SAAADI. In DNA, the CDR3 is TGCGCCACAACCCAAATAGCGGGAGGGCCCAATGAGCAGTTCTTC. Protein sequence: CATTQIAGGPNEQFF.

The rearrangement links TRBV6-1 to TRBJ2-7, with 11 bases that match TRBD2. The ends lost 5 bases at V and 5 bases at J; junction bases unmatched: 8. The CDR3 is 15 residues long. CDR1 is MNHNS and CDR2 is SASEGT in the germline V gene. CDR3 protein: CASSPELAGVHEQYF. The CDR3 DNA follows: TGTGCCAGCAGTCCCGAACTAGCGGGAGTACACGAGCAGTACTTC.

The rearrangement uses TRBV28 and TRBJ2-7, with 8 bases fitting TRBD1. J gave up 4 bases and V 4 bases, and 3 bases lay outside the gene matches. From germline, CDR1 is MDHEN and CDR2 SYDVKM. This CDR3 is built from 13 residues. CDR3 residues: CASSSGGRYEQYF. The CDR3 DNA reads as TGTGCCAGCAGTTCAGGGGGCAGGTACGAGCAGTACTTC.

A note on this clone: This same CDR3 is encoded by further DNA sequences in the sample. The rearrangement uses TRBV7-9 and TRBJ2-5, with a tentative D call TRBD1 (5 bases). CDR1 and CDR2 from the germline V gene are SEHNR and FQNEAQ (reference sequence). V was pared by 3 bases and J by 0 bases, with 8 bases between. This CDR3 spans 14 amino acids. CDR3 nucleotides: TGTGCCAGCAGCTTGACAGAGTACCAAGAGACCCAGTACTTC. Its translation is CASSLTEYQETQYF.

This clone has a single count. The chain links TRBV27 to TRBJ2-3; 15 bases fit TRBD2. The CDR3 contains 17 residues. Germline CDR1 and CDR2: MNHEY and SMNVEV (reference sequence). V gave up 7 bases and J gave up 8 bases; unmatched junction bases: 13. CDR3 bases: TGTGCCAGCACTGGACTAGCGGGAGGGACCCCTCTGGGTACGCAGTATTTT. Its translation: CASTGLAGGTPLGTQYF.

The CDR3 DNA reads TGTGCCAGCAGCTCTAGAATAGCGGGGAACACAGATACGCAGTATTTT. Its protein product is CASSSRIAGNTDTQYF. The J gene is TRBJ2-3, the V gene TRBV7-6, with 8 bases fitting TRBD2. V lost 4 bases and J lost 2; bases outside the gene matches: 8. This CDR3 is 16 amino acids long. The germline CDR1 and CDR2 sequences are SGHVS and FNYEAQ.

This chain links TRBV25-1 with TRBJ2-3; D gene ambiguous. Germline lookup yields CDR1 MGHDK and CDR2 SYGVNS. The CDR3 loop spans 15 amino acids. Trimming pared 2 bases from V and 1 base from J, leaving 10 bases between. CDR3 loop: CASSEDSPGTDTQYF. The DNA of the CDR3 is TGTGCCAGCAGTGAAGACTCCCCTGGCACAGATACGCAGTATTTT. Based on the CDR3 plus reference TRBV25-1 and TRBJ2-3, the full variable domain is EADIYQTPRYLVIGTGKKITLECSQTMGHDKMYWYQQDPGMELHLIHYSYGVNSTEKGDLSSESTVSRIRTEHFPLTLESARPSHTSQYLCASSEDSPGTDTQYFGPGTRLTVL.

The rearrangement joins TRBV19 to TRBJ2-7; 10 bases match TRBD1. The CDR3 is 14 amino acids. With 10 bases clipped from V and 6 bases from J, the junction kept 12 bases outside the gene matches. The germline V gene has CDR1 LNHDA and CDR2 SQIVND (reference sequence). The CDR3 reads CATRTGGDMGEQYF. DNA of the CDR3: TGTGCCACTAGGACAGGGGGAGACATGGGCGAGCAGTACTTC.

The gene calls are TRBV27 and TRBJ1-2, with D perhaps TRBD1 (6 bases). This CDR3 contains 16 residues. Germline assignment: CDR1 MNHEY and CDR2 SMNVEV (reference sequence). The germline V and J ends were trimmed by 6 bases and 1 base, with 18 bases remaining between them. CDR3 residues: CASSPRGGAFNYGYTF. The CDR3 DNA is TGTGCCAGCAGCCCTCGTGGGGGGGCGTTTAACTATGGCTACACCTTC.

CDR3 protein: CASSDTAAGANVLTF. CDR3 DNA: TGTGCCAGCAGCGATACAGCTGCTGGGGCCAACGTCCTGACTTTC. The V and J genes are TRBV7-3 and TRBJ2-6, with D unclear. CDR3 length: 15 residues. Per the germline V gene, CDR1 is SGHTA and CDR2 is FQGTGA. The V end was cut by 5 bases, the J end by 2 bases, with 10 bases between.

CDR3 DNA sequence: TGTGCCAGCATGTCTATCCTGGCCTACGAGCAGTACTTC. Translation: CASMSILAYEQYF. V and J are TRBV6-5 and TRBJ2-5; D not certain. Judging by the DNA end, TRBJ2-7 fits better; the J call may be wrong. Germline V gene sequence: CDR1 MNHEY, CDR2 SVGAGI. The CDR3 consists of 13 residues.

CDR3 DNA sequence: TGTGCCAGCAGTACCTCCTCCTACGAGCAGTACTTC. Its protein is CASSTSSYEQYF. The gene calls are TRBV27 and TRBJ2-5; no clear D gene. The DNA matches TRBJ2-7 better at its end, which makes the J call doubtful. Germline assignment: CDR1 MNHEY and CDR2 SMNVEV (reference sequence). This CDR3 region has 12 residues.

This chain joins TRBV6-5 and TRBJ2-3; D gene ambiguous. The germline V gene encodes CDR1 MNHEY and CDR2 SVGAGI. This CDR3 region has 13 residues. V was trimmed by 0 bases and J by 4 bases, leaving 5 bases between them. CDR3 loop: CASSYSASDTQYF. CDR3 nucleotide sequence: TGTGCCAGCAGTTACTCAGCGTCAGATACGCAGTATTTT.

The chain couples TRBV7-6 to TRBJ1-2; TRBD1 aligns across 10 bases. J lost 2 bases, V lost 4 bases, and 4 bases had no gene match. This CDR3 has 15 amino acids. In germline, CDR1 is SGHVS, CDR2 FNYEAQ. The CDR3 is CASSSPGQGNYGYTF. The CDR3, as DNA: TGTGCCAGCAGCTCGCCGGGACAGGGGAACTATGGCTACACCTTC.

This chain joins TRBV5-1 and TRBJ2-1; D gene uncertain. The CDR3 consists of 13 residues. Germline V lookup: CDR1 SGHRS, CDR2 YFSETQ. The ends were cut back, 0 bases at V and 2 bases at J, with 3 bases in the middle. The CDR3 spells CASSLGTYNEQFF. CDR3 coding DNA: TGCGCCAGCAGCTTGGGGACCTACAATGAGCAGTTCTTC. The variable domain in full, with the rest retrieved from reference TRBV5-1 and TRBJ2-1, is KAGVTQTPRYLIKTRGQQVTLSCSPISGHRSVSWYQQTPGQGLQFLFEYFSETQRNKGNFPGRFSGRQFSNSRSEMNVSTLELGDSALYLCASSLGTYNEQFFGPGTRLTVL.